This T cell receptor (beta chain) was profiled in a study of Graves' ophthalmopathy and Graves' hyperthyroidism. About the study: Peripheral blood samples were taken at initial diagnosis, before any treatment.

V was cut by 11 bases and J by 0 bases, with 10 bases left in between. This CDR3 is 13 amino acids long. The germline CDR1 and CDR2 sequences are MGHDK and SYGVNS. General study findings and limits: Built on 13 signatures, a model told ophthalmopathy apart from stable hyperthyroidism with about 90% sensitivity and over 80% specificity.

About this clonotype: Its target is not known.

The source of the PBMCs was more than 9.5 ml of fresh peripheral blood. TCR beta CDR3 amplification used RNA transcripts. In the first round, RT-PCR was carried out with HTBI primers, and a multiplex PCR formed the second round. TCRdb passed the multiplex PCR reads through MiXCR, listing each CDR3 protein once. The table records around 600,000 distinct CDR3 sequences, roughly 39% of them present only once. This receptor was obtained from an adult man with Graves' ophthalmopathy. Sequenced: peripheral blood. The V and J genes are TRBV25-1 and TRBJ2-2, with D uncertain. CDR3 protein: CASPSANTGELFF. The CDR3 DNA is TGTGCCTCGCCCAGCGCGAACACCGGGGAGCTGTTTTTT. Using reference TRBV25-1 and TRBJ2-2 for the parts outside the CDR3, the full variable domain is EADIYQTPRYLVIGTGKKITLECSQTMGHDKMYWYQQDPGMELHLIHYSYGVNSTEKGDLSSESTVSRIRTEHFPLTLESARPSHTSQYLCASPSANTGELFFGEGSRLTVL.